The rows below give T cell receptor beta chains drawn from one sample of a study of a mutant IDH1 vaccine in newly diagnosed glioma. Some clones are missing from TCRdb's copy, which holds only in-frame ones; the method was immunoSEQ multiplex PCR. The profile covers 65,000 to 70,000 clones, with 80% to 90% appearing a single time and under 3.5% taken by the ten largest. The specimen was PBMCs, collected from a glioma patient treated with radiotherapy, temozolomide or both. The receptors originated from a man aged 25-45 years with glioma. Both conserved end residues are part of each CDR3. A D gene is named only where the DNA matches it firmly. Some rows have no size entry. The others give once, few or many, or a class for an expanded clone.

clone_size: .; v_call: TRBV7-8; j_call: TRBJ2-5; d_call: .; cdr3_aa: CASSLYVYETQYF; cdr3_nt: TGTGCCAGCAGCTTATACGTATATGAGACCCAGTACTTC
clone_size: .; v_call: TRBV2; j_call: TRBJ2-1; d_call: TRBD1; cdr3_aa: CASSEDRGYEQFF; cdr3_nt: TGTGCCAGCAGTGAAGACAGGGGCTATGAGCAGTTCTTC
clone_size: .; v_call: TRBV6-5; j_call: TRBJ1-4; d_call: .; cdr3_aa: CASSFRSSVGEKLFF; cdr3_nt: TGTGCCAGCAGTTTCAGGTCCTCGGTGGGTGAAAAACTGTTTTTT
clone_size: .; v_call: TRBV7-9; j_call: TRBJ2-1; d_call: TRBD2; cdr3_aa: CASNRIAGGPNEQFF; cdr3_nt: TGTGCCAGCAACCGAATAGCGGGGGGGCCGAATGAGCAGTTCTTC
clone_size: once; v_call: TRBV30; j_call: TRBJ2-2; d_call: .; cdr3_aa: CAWSVEVLLGISTGELFF; cdr3_nt: TGTGCCTGGAGTGTTGAGGTCTTACTCGGGATTAGCACCGGGGAGCTGTTTTTT
clone_size: .; v_call: TRBV7-9; j_call: TRBJ2-5; d_call: .; cdr3_aa: CASSLGGLQETQYF; cdr3_nt: TGTGCCAGCAGCTTAGGGGGCCTTCAAGAGACCCAGTACTTC
clone_size: .; v_call: TRBV4-2; j_call: TRBJ2-1; d_call: .; cdr3_aa: CASRYASSYNEQFF; cdr3_nt: TGTGCCAGCAGATATGCGAGCTCCTACAATGAGCAGTTCTTC
clone_size: few; v_call: TRBV6-1; j_call: TRBJ1-1; d_call: .; cdr3_aa: CASSIQHWDTEAFF; cdr3_nt: TGTGCCAGCAGTATCCAGCATTGGGACACTGAAGCTTTCTTT
clone_size: .; v_call: TRBV5-6; j_call: TRBJ2-1; d_call: TRBD2; cdr3_aa: CASSLPGGFSGDNEQFF; cdr3_nt: TGTGCCAGCAGCTTGCCGGGGGGGTTTAGTGGAGACAATGAGCAGTTCTTC
clone_size: .; v_call: TRBV6-1; j_call: TRBJ1-1; d_call: .; cdr3_aa: CASSEAGGATEAFF; cdr3_nt: TGTGCCAGCAGTGAAGCGGGAGGCGCGACTGAAGCTTTCTTT
clone_size: .; v_call: TRBV5-1; j_call: TRBJ1-5; d_call: .; cdr3_aa: CASSLGATGNQPQHF; cdr3_nt: TGCGCCAGCAGCTTGGGGGCTACGGGCAATCAGCCCCAGCATTTT
clone_size: .; v_call: TRBV6-6; j_call: TRBJ1-2; d_call: .; cdr3_aa: CASSSRRSTPIYGYTF; cdr3_nt: TGTGCCAGCAGTTCCCGACGATCGACCCCCATCTATGGCTACACCTTC
clone_size: .; v_call: TRBV18; j_call: TRBJ1-1; d_call: .; cdr3_aa: CASSPSVQVMNTEAFF; cdr3_nt: TGTGCCAGCTCACCATCCGTCCAGGTCATGAACACTGAAGCTTTCTTT
clone_size: .; v_call: TRBV18; j_call: TRBJ1-1; d_call: .; cdr3_aa: CASSPPTTLNTEAFF; cdr3_nt: TGTGCCAGCTCACCACCTACTACTTTGAACACTGAAGCTTTCTTT